This TCR beta chain emerged from a study of blood T cell repertoires in COVID-19. Study-wide background: PBMCs, B-cell-depleted T cells, or T cells were the source of the cDNA or gDNA that made up the material.

The CDR3 is 15 residues long. Germline assignment: CDR1 SGHRS and CDR2 YFSETQ. V dropped 0 bases and J dropped 0 bases, with 8 bases sitting between them. Original methodology: Scientists estimated how many nucleated cells there were by amplifying reference gene primers. TCRdb's table, derived via immunoSEQ multiplex PCR, lists solely in-frame clones and lacks some. V and J calls and clone size are as listed in that table; D and trimming were resolved from the DNA. Of about 270,000 clones in the sample, 80% to 90% are singletons; the top ten hold 5.7%. Material: peripheral blood. The receptor's source is an elderly man with acute or convalescent COVID-19. This chain uses TRBV5-1 with TRBJ2-3, with D possibly TRBD2 on 6 matching bases. CDR3 in DNA: TGCGCCAGCAGCTTGGCGGGAGCTAGCACAGATACGCAGTATTTT. Encoded protein: CASSLAGASTDTQYF.